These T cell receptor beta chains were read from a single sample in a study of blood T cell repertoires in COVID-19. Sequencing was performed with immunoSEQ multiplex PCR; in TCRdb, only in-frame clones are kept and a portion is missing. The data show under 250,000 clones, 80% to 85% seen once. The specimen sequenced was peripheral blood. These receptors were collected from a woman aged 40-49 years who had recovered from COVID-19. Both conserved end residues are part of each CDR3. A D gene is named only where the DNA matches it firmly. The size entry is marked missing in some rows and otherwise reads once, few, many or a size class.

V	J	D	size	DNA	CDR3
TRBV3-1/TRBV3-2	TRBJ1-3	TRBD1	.	TGTGCCAGCAGCCAAGATTTTCGGGGTCAGGGGGCTGGAAACACCATATATTTT	CASSQDFRGQGAGNTIYF
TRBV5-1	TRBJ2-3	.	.	TGCGCCAGCAGCTTGCGGGGGACAGATACGCAGTATTTT	CASSLRGTDTQYF
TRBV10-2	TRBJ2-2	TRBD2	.	TGCGCCAGCAGCGGGGGGGCCGGGTTCGGGGAGCTGTTTTTT	CASSGGAGFGELFF
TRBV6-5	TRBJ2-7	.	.	TGTGCCAGCAGTCGTCCCGGACGGGACTACGAGCAGTACTTC	CASSRPGRDYEQYF
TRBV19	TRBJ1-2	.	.	TGTGCCAGTAGCGATGCCAGGGGATACGGCTACACCTTC	CASSDARGYGYTF
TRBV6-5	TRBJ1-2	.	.	TGTGCCAGCACCCAGATACAGGGAAATGGCTACACCTTC	CASTQIQGNGYTF
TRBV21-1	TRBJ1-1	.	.	TGTGCCCGCGGAGGAGTCCTATGGCCCCTTTTCACTGAAGCTTTCTTT	CARGGVLWPLFTEAFF
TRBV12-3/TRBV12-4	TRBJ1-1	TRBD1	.	TGTGCCAGCAGTTGGACAGGGAATACTGAAGCTTTCTTT	CASSWTGNTEAFF
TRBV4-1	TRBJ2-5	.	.	TGCGCCAGCAGCCAAGTGTCAGGGGTCGAGACCCAGTACTTC	CASSQVSGVETQYF
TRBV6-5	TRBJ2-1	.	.	TGTGCCAGCAGTTCCCTCCTAGCTCCACCCTACAATGAGCAGTTCTTC	CASSSLLAPPYNEQFF
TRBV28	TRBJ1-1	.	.	TGTGCCAGCAGTTTGTACGGGAGGAGGGCTGAAGCTTTCTTT	CASSLYGRRAEAFF
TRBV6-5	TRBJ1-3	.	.	TGTGCCAGCAGTTATAACAGCTTCTCTGGAAACACCATATATTTT	CASSYNSFSGNTIYF
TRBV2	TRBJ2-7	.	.	TGTGCCAGCAACGGTCTTGGCTACGAGCAGTACTTC	CASNGLGYEQYF
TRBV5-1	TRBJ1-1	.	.	TGCGCCAGCAGCTTTCGGGGACATGAAGCTTTCTTT	CASSFRGHEAFF
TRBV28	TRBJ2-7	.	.	TGTGCCAGCAGTCCCCCCCCGGGGGGCGGCTACGAGCAGTACTTC	CASSPPPGGGYEQYF
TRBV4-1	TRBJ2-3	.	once	TGCGCCAGCAGCCAAGAAAGGGGCCTCGGCACAGATACGCAGTATTTT	CASSQERGLGTDTQYF
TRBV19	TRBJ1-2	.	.	TGTGCCAGTAGCCGTAACTATGGCTACACCTTC	CASSRNYGYTF
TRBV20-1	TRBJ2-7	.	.	TGCAGTGCTAGAGCTCCCTACGAGCAGTACTTC	CSARAPYEQYF
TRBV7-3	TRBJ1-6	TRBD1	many	TGTGCCAGCAGTACAGGGGTGGATGGTTCACCCCTCCACTTT	CASSTGVDGSPLHF
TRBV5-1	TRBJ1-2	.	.	TGCGCCAGCAGCCCTCAGGGAAAAGGCTACACCTTC	CASSPQGKGYTF
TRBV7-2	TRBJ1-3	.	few	TGTGCCAGCAGCTTAAGTGGAGCCTCTGGAAACACCATATATTTT	CASSLSGASGNTIYF
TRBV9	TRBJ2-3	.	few	TGTGCCAGCAGTCCGGGGGGCCGAACAGATACGCAGTATTTT	CASSPGGRTDTQYF
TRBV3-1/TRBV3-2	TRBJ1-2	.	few	TGTGCCAGCAGCCAAGACCCCAGTCAAAACCTAGATGGCTACACCTTC	CASSQDPSQNLDGYTF
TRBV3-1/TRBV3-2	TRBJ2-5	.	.	TGTGCCAGCAGCCCCTCCCCCGGGCAAGCGGGGACACAAGAGACCCAGTACTTC	CASSPSPGQAGTQETQYF
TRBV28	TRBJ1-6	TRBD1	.	TGTGCCAGCAGCCCCGGACAGGCGTCCTCCTATGATTCACCCCTCCACTTT	CASSPGQASSYDSPLHF
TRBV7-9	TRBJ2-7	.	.	TGTGCCACTGGAAGAATCCGGGACACAAATTACCAAAGCTCCTACGAGCAGTACTTC	CATGRIRDTNYQSSYEQYF
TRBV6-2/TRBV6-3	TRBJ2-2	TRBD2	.	TGTGCCAGCAGTTACTCGACTAGCGGGGGGCAGAACACCGGGGAGCTGTTTTTT	CASSYSTSGGQNTGELFF
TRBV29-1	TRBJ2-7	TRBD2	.	TGCAGCGTTGGGTCGGCGGGGGAGTCCTACGAGCAGTACTTC	CSVGSAGESYEQYF
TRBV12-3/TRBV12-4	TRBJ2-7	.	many	TGTGCCAGCAGTTTAACTACACCCTACGAGCAGTACTTC	CASSLTTPYEQYF